A single TCR beta chain is shown here with its context. This specimen belongs to a study of blood T cells in healthy people across ages. A J-beta primer mix and a sample-barcoded 5' primer were used in a second PCR of roughly 6 to 11 cycles. TCRdb analysed the 5' RACE reads with MiXCR anew, one entry per CDR3 protein. The sample holds some 710,000 distinct CDR3 sequences, 20% to 25% seen once. This CDR3 is 16 amino acids long. The receptor's source is a man in his 70s in good health. The rearrangement uses TRBV21-1 and TRBJ2-3; the D call of TRBD2 is as the table states it, not checked on the DNA. TRBV21-1 has pseudogene status. The source material was blood. Here the CDR3 reads CASSIPSGRHTDTQYF. DNA of the CDR3: TGTGCCAGCAGCATTCCTAGCGGGAGGCACACAGATACGCAGTACTTT.